Only a few counts were recorded for the clone carrying this T cell receptor beta chain. Antigen: not known. The sample comes from a study of T-cell reconstitution after alpha-beta-depleted transplantation in children. CDR3 length: 15 amino acids. Germline V gene sequence: CDR1 MDHEN, CDR2 SYDVKM. J gave up 1 base and V 2 bases, and 4 bases lay outside the gene matches. Unique molecular identifiers were incorporated when the TCRbeta library was constructed. TCRdb reprocessed the PCR reads with MiXCR, giving one entry per CDR3 protein. The sample carries fewer than 750,000 distinct CDR3 sequences, roughly 30% recorded once. Study-level findings and limits: Several hundred expanded graft clones reportedly were the source of alpha-beta T cells about two months after transplant. Day-60 TCRbeta diversity that was high in some patients was derived from surviving recipient T cells and thymic progenitors. T-cell counts and diversity at one year post-transplant came mainly from newly produced T cells.

The source material was PBMCs, sampled before TCRalphabeta/CD19-depleted stem cell transplant. The TCR sequence derives from a boy less than two years old with Wiskott-Aldrich syndrome, due to receive a stem cell transplant. V and J are TRBV28 and TRBJ1-1; 7 positions match TRBD1. The CDR3 DNA reads TGTGCCAGCAGTTTACCCCGGACAGGGAACACTGAAGCTTTCTTT. It is translated as CASSLPRTGNTEAFF.